This T cell receptor beta chain stems from a study of T cells in Graves' hyperthyroidism and ophthalmopathy. Study outcomes and limitations: Blood held most thyroid clonotypes expanded above 0.001 frequency.

CDR3 size: 17 residues. CDR1 and CDR2 from the germline V gene are SNHLY and FYNNEI. V lost 1 base and J lost 0, with 16 bases in between. Graves' hyperthyroidism without ophthalmopathy progression within 18 months was termed stable. About this clonotype itself: The target antigen is unknown.

Amplified TCR beta CDR3 regions derived from RNA transcripts. The TCR CDR3 first-round RT-PCR relied on the HTBI primer set. Using its own MiXCR run on the multiplex PCR reads, TCRdb lists one record per CDR3 protein. The sample has around 540,000 distinct CDR3 sequences; just over 45% are singletons. Sequencing input: peripheral blood or thyroid tissue (not recorded which). V usage is TRBV2 and J usage is TRBJ2-7; D call uncertain. The TCR sequence derives from a woman aged 18-30 years with Graves' hyperthyroidism. CDR3 DNA: TGTGCCAGCAGTGAAGGGTCACTTCCTCGACTCTCCTACGAGCAGTACTTC. Its translation is CASSEGSLPRLSYEQYF.